Listed below are T cell receptor beta chains from one sample, sequenced in a study of neurological immune-mediated disorders. TCRdb ran MiXCR on the 5' RACE reads and lists one entry per CDR3 protein. The sample carries tens of thousands of distinct CDR3 sequences, about 13% recorded once. Sequencing was carried out using PBMCs. Source of these receptors: a woman aged 60-75 years with HTLV-1-associated myelopathy (HAM/TSP). Both conserved end residues are part of each CDR3. The D gene is left open where the match is weak. Sizes are listed as once, few, many, or a class for an expanded clone.

>TRBV20-1|-|TRBJ1-2|many
TGCAGTGCTATGCTAACCGGGACTAACTATGGCTACACCTTC
CSAMLTGTNYGYTF
>TRBV29-1|TRBD1|TRBJ2-3|many
TGCAGCGTTGTGTCGACAGGGGCAGATACGCAGTATTTT
CSVVSTGADTQYF
>TRBV12-3/TRBV12-4|TRBD1|TRBJ2-7|medium-sized
TGTGCCAGCAGTTGGGACAGTTACGAGCAGTACTTC
CASSWDSYEQYF
>TRBV20-1|-|TRBJ2-1|many
TGCAGTGCTAGACCCTCGGGCTACAATGAGCAGTTCTTC
CSARPSGYNEQFF
>TRBV6-2/TRBV6-3|-|TRBJ1-1|many
TGTGCCTCCGCCCCAACGCAGGGGATGCATCGGAACACTGAAGCTTTCTTT
CASAPTQGMHRNTEAFF
>TRBV5-1|-|TRBJ2-7|many
TGCGCCAGCAGCTTGGGCGGGGCAGCCTACGAGCAGTACTTC
CASSLGGAAYEQYF
>TRBV28|-|TRBJ2-7|many
TGTGCCAGCAGTTTCGCTGCTTACGAGCAGTACTTC
CASSFAAYEQYF
>TRBV20-1|TRBD1|TRBJ2-7|many
TGCAGTGCTCCGGGACAGGGGGCTCAAGAGCAGTACTTC
CSAPGQGAQEQYF
>TRBV12-3/TRBV12-4|TRBD1|TRBJ2-6|many
TGTGCCAGCAGTCCAAAAGGGGCCGGGACAGGGCGGTTCTCTGGGGCCAACGTCCTGACTTTC
CASSPKGAGTGRFSGANVLTF
>TRBV11-3|TRBD1|TRBJ2-1|many
TGTGCCAGCAGCGCCAGGGGACAGGGCTTACACAATGAGCAGTTCTTC
CASSARGQGLHNEQFF
>TRBV20-1|-|TRBJ1-5|many
TGCAGTGCCCCCGGGGGGCGGGGGCAGCCCCAGCATTTT
CSAPGGRGQPQHF
>TRBV6-1|-|TRBJ1-1|many
TGTGCCAGCCAAGACGGGGTTGTTGGCGGCACTGAAGCTTTCTTT
CASQDGVVGGTEAFF
>TRBV7-2|-|TRBJ1-5|medium-sized
TGTGCCAGCAGCCCGTGGACAGCGAGCAATCAGCCCCAGCATTTT
CASSPWTASNQPQHF
>TRBV4-3|TRBD1|TRBJ2-7|many
TGCGCCAGCAGCCAAGGGGCAGGGGGCGCATACGAGCAGTACTTC
CASSQGAGGAYEQYF
>TRBV20-1|-|TRBJ1-1|many
TGCAGTGCTAGTGTGGCGAACACTGAAGCTTTCTTT
CSASVANTEAFF
>TRBV5-5|-|TRBJ1-4|many
TGTGCCAGCAGTTGGGGGCGTCCGAAAGGGGAAAAACTGTTTTTT
CASSWGRPKGEKLFF